This T cell receptor (beta chain) was found in a study of cytomegalovirus exposure and HLA in healthy donors. The CDR3 extends over 15 amino acids. V lost 5 bases, J lost 4 bases, and 9 bases stayed unmatched. Germline CDR1 MNHEY, CDR2 SVGAGI. The table came from immunoSEQ multiplex PCR; TCRdb's copy has only in-frame clones and leaves some out. Of 150,000 to 200,000 clones listed, around nine tenths were seen once; the top ten hold 1.4%. The chain couples TRBV6-5 to TRBJ1-2; TRBD1 agrees at 8 bases. The sample was PBMCs. The sequence derives from a woman aged 25 to 39 in good health and CMV-seronegative. The CDR3 region is CASSGRTGLGYGYTF. The CDR3 DNA sequence: TGTGCCAGCAGTGGAAGGACAGGGCTGGGCTATGGCTACACCTTC.